Listed here are 32 T cell receptor beta chains from one sample, sequenced in a study of CD8 T cells in ankylosing spondylitis. TCRdb re-analysed the 5' RACE reads in MiXCR, keeping a single row per CDR3 protein. The table has some 250,000 distinct CDR3 sequences, approximately 24% seen once. Sequences were obtained from blood, either unsorted or a sorted T cell fraction (not recorded which). These TCRs come from a male donor with ankylosing spondylitis or in good health (not recorded which).

This clonotype was seen a few times. The CDR3 sequence is CASSDLGTSSPGEQFF. The CDR3 coding sequence is TGTGCCAGCAGTGACTTGGGGACTAGCAGCCCCGGGGAGCAGTTCTTC. The genes are TRBV6-4 and TRBJ2-1; 9 positions match TRBD2. Looked up from germline, CDR1 is MRHNA and CDR2 is SNTAGT. The CDR3 extends over 16 amino acids. With 1 base clipped from V and 10 bases from J, the junction kept 11 bases outside the gene matches.

This clonotype came up many times. The chain carries TRBV20-1 and TRBJ2-5; D remains ambiguous. The CDR3 has 13 amino acids. Trimming shortened V by 4 bases and J by 2 bases, and 11 bases separated the two germline ends. Germline values: CDR1 DFQATT, CDR2 SNEGSKA (reference sequence). CDR3 amino acids: CSATHGKQETQYF. Written as DNA, the CDR3 is TGCAGTGCTACCCACGGAAAGCAAGAGACCCAGTACTTC.

The V gene is TRBV20-1, the J gene TRBJ1-6, with 7 bases fitting TRBD1. Germline-derived CDR1 and CDR2 are DFQATT and SNEGSKA (reference sequence). V was clipped by 2 bases and J by 6 bases; unmatched bases: 4. The CDR3 contains 14 residues. The chain's CDR3 is CSARRTGGNSPLHF. The CDR3 bases are TGCAGTGCTAGAAGGACAGGAGGTAATTCACCCCTCCACTTT.

This clonotype appeared many times. This rearrangement joins TRBV2 to TRBJ2-2, with TRBD2 matching over 9 bases. The J segment lost 7 bases and the V segment lost 4 bases, leaving 10 bases of the junction unmatched. The CDR3 is made up of 16 amino acids. Germline lookup yields CDR1 SNHLY and CDR2 FYNNEI. CDR3 nucleotides: TGTGCCAGCAGTGGCGAGCGGGGGGCCTCTTTCGGGGAGCTGTTTTTT. Its translation: CASSGERGASFGELFF.

The rearrangement uses TRBV7-9 and TRBJ2-1; D perhaps matches TRBD2 (7 bases). Trimming stripped 5 bases from V and 6 bases from J, with 17 bases between. The CDR3 runs to 15 residues. Germline assignment: CDR1 SEHNR and CDR2 FQNEAQ (reference sequence). The CDR3 reads CASSLGGGPANEQFF. CDR3 in DNA: TGTGCCAGCAGCCTGGGAGGGGGGCCGGCCAATGAGCAGTTCTTC.

Ten or more counts support this clonotype. The chain is built from TRBV29-1 and TRBJ2-5; 7 positions agree with TRBD2. Germline CDR1 reads SQVTM; CDR2 reads ANQGSEA. This CDR3 comprises 12 residues. Unmatched junction bases numbered 0, after V lost 1 base and J lost 4 bases. This chain's CDR3 is CSVEGGGETQYF. The CDR3 DNA follows: TGCAGCGTTGAAGGGGGGGGAGAGACCCAGTACTTC.

With regard to this clonotype: A much bigger clone sits one base away, suggesting this may be a read error. The V gene is TRBV20-1, the J gene TRBJ2-2, with TRBD1 identical over 7 bases. Germline V gene data show CDR1 as DFQATT and CDR2 as SNEGSKA (reference sequence). The CDR3 runs 14 residues. CDR3 sequence: CGARTGTNTGELFF. The DNA for the CDR3 is TGCGGTGCGAGGACAGGAACGAACACCGGGGAGCTGTTTTTT.

This chain joins TRBV27 and TRBJ1-1; perhaps TRBD1 as D (5 bases). The CDR3 consists of 14 residues. Germline CDR1 MNHEY, CDR2 SMNVEV (reference sequence). V dropped 5 bases and J dropped 3 bases, with 13 bases sitting between them. CDR3 residues: CASSIGVLHTEAFF. For the CDR3, the DNA is TGTGCCAGCAGTATAGGGGTACTGCACACTGAAGCTTTCTTT.

This clonotype has ten or more counts. The V and J genes are TRBV15 and TRBJ1-5; D remains ambiguous. The germline gives CDR1 LNHNV, CDR2 YYDKDF (reference sequence). CDR3 length: 17 residues. V lost 3 bases and J 5 bases, leaving 20 bases between the germline ends. Here the CDR3 reads CATSRTPLRASHQPQHF. DNA of the CDR3: TGTGCCACCAGCAGGACCCCGTTGCGGGCTTCCCATCAGCCCCAGCATTTT.

This clonotype was seen repeatedly, ten times or more. V gene TRBV5-1 combines with J gene TRBJ2-5, with a tentative D call TRBD1 (5 bases). CDR3 length equals 15 residues. Per the germline V gene, CDR1 is SGHRS and CDR2 is YFSETQ. The V end was cut by 3 bases, the J end by 3 bases, with 15 bases between. The CDR3 sequence is CASSWARKGKETQYF. DNA for the CDR3: TGCGCCAGCAGCTGGGCTCGGAAGGGGAAAGAGACCCAGTACTTC. The entire variable domain, with the rest obtained from reference TRBV5-1 and TRBJ2-5, is as follows: KAGVTQTPRYLIKTRGQQVTLSCSPISGHRSVSWYQQTPGQGLQFLFEYFSETQRNKGNFPGRFSGRQFSNSRSEMNVSTLELGDSALYLCASSWARKGKETQYFGPGTRLLVL.

The genes are TRBV18 and TRBJ2-3, with D tentatively TRBD1 (5 bases). Trimming stripped 8 bases from V and 0 bases from J, with 15 bases between. The CDR3 sequence is 15 residues long. Per germline, CDR1 KGHSH and CDR2 LQKENI. This chain's CDR3 is CASAPQGFSTDTQYF. The CDR3 region has the DNA TGTGCCAGCGCCCCCCAGGGTTTTAGCACAGATACGCAGTATTTT.

This clonotype was counted a few times. The gene calls are TRBV20-1 and TRBJ1-1; D possibly corresponds to TRBD1 (5 bases). The CDR3 runs 13 residues. Germline V gene sequence: CDR1 DFQATT, CDR2 SNEGSKA (reference sequence). V shed 6 bases and J shed 3 bases, with 14 bases lying between them. In DNA form, the CDR3 reads TGCAGTGCAAGGGGAAGTGTGGACACTGAAGCTTTCTTT. This sequence encodes CSARGSVDTEAFF.

V usage is TRBV10-3 and J usage is TRBJ2-7; D perhaps matches TRBD2 (6 bases). The V and J ends lost 2 bases and 6 bases respectively, with 8 bases between them. CDR1 and CDR2 from the germline V gene are ENHRY and SYGVKD. The CDR3 is made up of 12 amino acids. The CDR3 loop is CAISEGRSEQYF. The CDR3 DNA sequence: TGTGCCATCAGTGAGGGGAGGAGCGAGCAGTACTTC.

The gene calls are TRBV2 and TRBJ2-1; D is possibly TRBD1 (6 bases). V lost 5 bases to trimming and J lost 15 bases, with 17 bases between them. The germline gives CDR1 SNHLY, CDR2 FYNNEI. The CDR3 has 12 amino acids. As DNA, the CDR3 is TGTGCCAGCAGTAACATACAGGGTGTAGGGTTCTTC. Protein sequence: CASSNIQGVGFF.

This clonotype occurred many times. This chain joins TRBV20-1 and TRBJ2-7; 10 nucleotides match TRBD1. V shed 0 bases and J 2 bases; nucleotides not matched to a gene: 1. This CDR3 spans 14 amino acids. Germline lookup yields CDR1 DFQATT and CDR2 SNEGSKA (reference sequence). For the CDR3, the DNA is TGCAGTGCTAGAGAGACAGGGGGCCCCTACGAGCAGTACTTC. This encodes CSARETGGPYEQYF.

This chain uses TRBV12-3 or TRBV12-4 with TRBJ2-7, with 7 bases identical to TRBD1. The length of the CDR3 is 15 residues. V was clipped by 5 bases and J by 5 bases; unmatched bases: 12. Here the CDR3 reads CASSPKTGSRDEQYF. CDR3 nucleotide sequence: TGTGCCAGCAGTCCCAAGACAGGGTCAAGAGACGAGCAGTACTTC.

Note on this clonotype: An end of the junction differs from the germline gene, which may be a read error. V and J are TRBV2 and TRBJ2-3; TRBD1 is a possible D gene (5 bases). CDR1 and CDR2 from the germline V gene are SNHLY and FYNNEI. The CDR3 has 18 residues. Written as DNA, the CDR3 is TGTGCCTGCAGTTGGCTGAGGACAACCACCTTAAGCACAGATACGCAGTATTTT. Translating it yields CACSWLRTTTLSTDTQYF.

The chain has TRBV15 and TRBJ2-7; D is unresolved. The germline V gene has CDR1 LNHNV and CDR2 YYDKDF (reference sequence). CDR3 length: 13 amino acids. Trimming took 7 bases from V and 0 from J, leaving 10 bases between them. This CDR3 is CATTFANSYEQYF. The DNA of the CDR3 is TGTGCCACCACATTCGCCAACTCCTACGAGCAGTACTTC.

The chain uses TRBV4-2 and TRBJ1-2, with a possible D match to TRBD1 (6 bases). CDR3 length: 13 amino acids. Germline V lookup: CDR1 LGHNA, CDR2 YNFKEQ. V was cut by 1 base and J by 7 bases, with 10 bases left in between. CDR3 protein: CASSQAGVSGYTF. The CDR3 DNA is TGTGCCAGCAGCCAAGCAGGGGTTAGTGGCTACACCTTC.

A few counts support this clonotype. This sequence joins TRBV12-3 or TRBV12-4 and TRBJ2-3; weak D call: TRBD2 (6 bases). Trimming removed 6 bases at V and 2 bases at J, with 15 bases between. The CDR3 runs 15 residues. CDR3 protein: CASRKRVTATDTQYF. DNA of the CDR3: TGTGCCAGCAGGAAGCGGGTTACAGCCACAGATACGCAGTATTTT.

This clonotype occurred many times. The chain carries TRBV29-1 and TRBJ2-7; the D gene is possibly TRBD1 (5 bases). Germline values: CDR1 SQVTM, CDR2 ANQGSEA. V lost 2 bases and J lost 1, with 6 bases in between. The CDR3 runs to 12 residues. The CDR3 sequence: CSVETGSYEQYF. The DNA for the CDR3 is TGCAGCGTTGAAACAGGTTCCTACGAGCAGTACTTC.

This clonotype came up a few times. The chain couples TRBV7-9 to TRBJ2-7; D not certain. V gave up 2 bases and J gave up 2 bases, with 4 bases separating them. The CDR3 length is 12 residues. Germline-derived CDR1 and CDR2 are SEHNR and FQNEAQ (reference sequence). The CDR3 region is CASSLPPYEQYF. CDR3 nucleotides: TGTGCCAGCAGCTTACCTCCCTACGAGCAGTACTTC.

The V and J genes are TRBV2 and TRBJ2-3; TRBD1 matches at 8 bases. Germline assignment: CDR1 SNHLY and CDR2 FYNNEI. The J segment lost 6 bases and the V segment lost 7 bases, leaving 9 bases of the junction unmatched. The CDR3 contains 14 residues. DNA of the CDR3: TGTGCCAGCATGACGGACAGGGTGGGGGATACGCAGTATTTT. Translating it yields CASMTDRVGDTQYF.

As to this clonotype: A read error may explain this, as a much larger clone is one base away. The gene calls are TRBV12-3 or TRBV12-4 and TRBJ2-7; D is ambiguous. This CDR3 is 11 amino acids long. V gave up 2 bases and J gave up 5 bases, with 4 bases separating them. CDR3: CASSLTHEQYF. The CDR3 nucleotides are TGTGCCAGCAGTTTAACCCACGAGCAGTACTTC.

This clonotype was seen a few times. The rearrangement uses TRBV29-1 and TRBJ1-4, with D perhaps matching TRBD1 (5 bases). This CDR3 has 14 residues. V gave up 7 bases and J gave up 8 bases, with 20 bases separating them. Germline CDR1 and CDR2: SQVTM and ANQGSEA. The CDR3 nucleotides are TGCAGCGCCCGGACGGACAATCAAGAGGAAAAACTGTTTTTT. Translated, it gives CSARTDNQEEKLFF. The full variable domain, completed using reference TRBV29-1 and TRBJ1-4, is SAVISQKPSRDICQRGTSLTIQCQVDSQVTMMFWYRQQPGQSLTLIATANQGSEATYESGFVIDKFPISRPNLTFSTLTVSNMSPEDSSIYLCSARTDNQEEKLFFGSGTQLSVL.

This clonotype was observed a few times. The chain links TRBV6-1 to TRBJ1-2; 10 bases line up with TRBD1. The germline CDR1 and CDR2 sequences are MNHNS and SASEGT. The ends lost 5 bases at V and 3 bases at J; junction bases unmatched: 6. CDR3 length: 15 residues. The CDR3 nucleotides are TGTGCCAGCAGTCGCGGACAGGGGGTTTACTATGGCTACACCTTC. Translating gives CASSRGQGVYYGYTF.

This clonotype turned up a few times. V usage is TRBV29-1 and J usage is TRBJ2-1, with 7 bases identical to TRBD1. The CDR3 runs 12 residues. Germline V gene lookup returns CDR1 SQVTM and CDR2 ANQGSEA. V gave up 3 bases and J gave up 5 bases; unmatched junction bases: 1. Here the CDR3 reads CSVEGQNNEQFF. The CDR3 DNA sequence: TGCAGCGTTGAGGGACAGAACAATGAGCAGTTCTTC.

Turning to this clonotype: A far larger clone is just one base off, so this is likely a read error. This chain joins TRBV6-5 and TRBJ2-5, with TRBD1 matching over 7 bases. There are 14 residues in the CDR3. Germline V gene data show CDR1 as MNHEY and CDR2 as SVGAGI. With 4 bases clipped from V and 4 bases from J, the junction kept 6 bases outside the gene matches. This CDR3 is CASSSQGLRETQYF. The DNA for the CDR3 is TGTGCCAGCAGTTCACAGGGGCTCCGAGAGACCCAGTACTTC.

V usage is TRBV11-2 and J usage is TRBJ2-5; no reliable D call. The CDR3 spans 15 residues. Looked up from germline, CDR1 is SGHAT and CDR2 is FQNNGV. Between the trimmed V and J ends, which lost 1 base and 1 base, there was a span of 10 bases. The CDR3 spells CASSLGEIVQETQYF. The CDR3 DNA is TGTGCCAGCAGCTTAGGGGAAATCGTCCAAGAGACCCAGTACTTC.

In this sample, this clonotype turned up many times. The rearrangement links TRBV6-1 to TRBJ1-3; D not resolved. This CDR3 region has 16 residues. CDR1 MNHNS and CDR2 SASEGT come from the germline V gene. Trimming removed 4 bases at V and 0 bases at J, with 13 bases between. The DNA for the CDR3 is TGTGCCAGCAGTGCCGTGACACTCGCCTCTGGAAACACCATATATTTT. It codes for CASSAVTLASGNTIYF.

This sequence joins TRBV10-3 and TRBJ2-2, with 8 bases identical to TRBD2. The V gene's germline CDR1 is ENHRY and CDR2 SYGVKD. V trimming: 2 bases; J trimming: 0 bases; junction bases outside the gene matches: 2. The CDR3 runs to 16 residues. CDR3 in amino acids: CAISERGGSNTGELFF. In DNA, the CDR3 is TGTGCCATCAGTGAGCGGGGGGGATCGAACACCGGGGAGCTGTTTTTT.

This clonotype was observed at least ten times. In DNA form, the CDR3 reads TGTGCCAGCAGTTACTCGGACAGGGATGTCCAGTACTTC. Translation gives CASSYSDRDVQYF. The chain recombines TRBV6-5 with TRBJ2-5; TRBD1 aligns across 8 bases. Germline CDR1 MNHEY, CDR2 SVGAGI. Trimming removed 0 bases from V and 10 bases from J; junction bases left unmatched: 4. This CDR3 has 13 residues.